Listed below are T cell receptor beta chains from one sample, sequenced in a study of blood T cell repertoires in COVID-19. Generated by immunoSEQ multiplex PCR, the TCRdb table keeps only in-frame clones and is missing some. Of tens of thousands of clones listed, roughly 91% are singletons. Sequenced material: peripheral blood. These TCRs come from a human donor in a cohort sampled during active COVID-19. Both conserved end residues are part of each CDR3. The order of the fields is CDR3 protein, CDR3 DNA, D gene, V gene, J gene, clone size. D genes are given only for firm matches. Expanded clones are given a class, and other clones once, few, many or no size at all.

cdr3_aa: CASSLDPTGFNEKLFF; cdr3_nt: TGTGCCAGCAGCTTAGATCCGACAGGTTTTAATGAAAAACTGTTTTTT; d_call: .; v_call: TRBV11-2; j_call: TRBJ1-4; clone_size: .
cdr3_aa: CASSPPGLTAGGRPGDTQYF; cdr3_nt: TGTGCCAGCTCACCACCAGGGTTAACGGCGGGTGGACGACCGGGAGATACGCAGTATTTT; d_call: .; v_call: TRBV18; j_call: TRBJ2-3; clone_size: once
cdr3_aa: CASRLGTMNTEAFF; cdr3_nt: TGTGCCAGCAGATTAGGGACAATGAACACTGAAGCTTTCTTT; d_call: .; v_call: TRBV27; j_call: TRBJ1-1; clone_size: once
cdr3_aa: CASSYFRQGAASSRDTQYF; cdr3_nt: TGCGCCAGCAGCTATTTCCGACAGGGGGCGGCGTCTAGTCGGGATACGCAGTATTTT; d_call: TRBD1; v_call: TRBV5-1; j_call: TRBJ2-3; clone_size: .
cdr3_aa: CAARDRVYNEQFF; cdr3_nt: TGTGCCGCACGGGACAGGGTCTACAATGAGCAGTTCTTC; d_call: TRBD1; v_call: TRBV6-5; j_call: TRBJ2-1; clone_size: .
cdr3_aa: CASSLSLESADTQYF; cdr3_nt: TGTGCCAGCAGCTTATCACTGGAGTCGGCAGATACGCAGTATTTT; d_call: .; v_call: TRBV7-6; j_call: TRBJ2-3; clone_size: .
cdr3_aa: CASSRGSTNEKLFF; cdr3_nt: TGTGCCAGTAGTAGGGGCTCAACTAATGAAAAACTGTTTTTT; d_call: .; v_call: TRBV19; j_call: TRBJ1-4; clone_size: .
cdr3_aa: CASTLGTGGGNTGELFF; cdr3_nt: TGTGCCAGTACCCTCGGGACAGGGGGCGGTAACACCGGGGAGCTGTTTTTT; d_call: TRBD1; v_call: TRBV19; j_call: TRBJ2-2; clone_size: once
cdr3_aa: CASSQSLLGIQYF; cdr3_nt: TGTGCCAGCAGCCAGTCACTATTGGGCATTCAGTACTTC; d_call: .; v_call: TRBV3-1/TRBV3-2; j_call: TRBJ2-4; clone_size: .
cdr3_aa: CASRDLGETNSNQPQHF; cdr3_nt: TGTGCCAGCCGCGATTTGGGAGAGACAAATTCCAATCAGCCCCAGCATTTT; d_call: .; v_call: TRBV6-4; j_call: TRBJ1-5; clone_size: .
cdr3_aa: CASSYDIGTSPRTQYF; cdr3_nt: TGTGCCAGCAGTTACGATATCGGGACTAGCCCGCGGACCCAGTACTTC; d_call: TRBD2; v_call: TRBV6-5; j_call: TRBJ2-5; clone_size: .
cdr3_aa: CASSLDQGGRDGYTF; cdr3_nt: TGCGCCAGCAGCTTGGATCAAGGGGGACGTGATGGCTACACCTTC; d_call: .; v_call: TRBV5-1; j_call: TRBJ1-2; clone_size: .
cdr3_aa: CAISPRQGMETQYF; cdr3_nt: TGTGCCATCAGTCCGCGACAGGGAATGGAGACCCAGTACTTC; d_call: TRBD1; v_call: TRBV10-3; j_call: TRBJ2-5; clone_size: .
cdr3_aa: CASSPRTGAGNEQFF; cdr3_nt: TGCGCCAGCAGCCCAAGGACAGGGGCGGGCAATGAGCAGTTCTTC; d_call: TRBD1; v_call: TRBV5-1; j_call: TRBJ2-1; clone_size: .
cdr3_aa: CSVGQISGNTIYF; cdr3_nt: TGCAGCGTGGGGCAAATCTCTGGAAACACCATATATTTT; d_call: .; v_call: TRBV29-1; j_call: TRBJ1-3; clone_size: .
cdr3_aa: CASRSPGGEGQPQHF; cdr3_nt: TGTGCCAGCAGGTCCCCAGGGGGAGAAGGCCAGCCCCAGCATTTT; d_call: TRBD1; v_call: TRBV28; j_call: TRBJ1-5; clone_size: .